These 22 T cell receptor beta chains were sequenced from one sample in a study of blood T cell repertoires in COVID-19. Profiled with immunoSEQ multiplex PCR; TCRdb holds only in-frame clones, not every one. Counted here are some 400,000 clones, 87% occurring once; the ten biggest clones make up about 10%. The sequencing sample was made of peripheral blood. The receptors originated from a woman aged 25 to 39 with COVID-19, enrolled during active disease.

In this sample, this clone turned up a few times. This chain links TRBV6-4 with TRBJ1-4; 10 nucleotides align to TRBD1. Germline CDR1 MRHNA, CDR2 SNTAGT. The V and J ends lost 3 bases and 5 bases, in that order; junction bases with no gene match: 3. The CDR3 sequence is 15 residues long. Here the CDR3 DNA reads TGTGCCAGCAGTGAACCGGGACAGGGGAATGAAAAACTGTTTTTT. Translation: CASSEPGQGNEKLFF.

The gene calls are TRBV5-1 and TRBJ1-4, with 9 positions matching TRBD1. This CDR3 comprises 14 residues. Per germline, CDR1 SGHRS and CDR2 YFSETQ. After removal of 3 bases from V and 8 bases from J, the junction contained 5 bases not matched to a gene. DNA for the CDR3: TGCGCCAGCAGCTCGACAGGGGGTGAAGAAAAACTGTTTTTT. Translation: CASSSTGGEEKLFF.

The chain combines TRBV2 with TRBJ2-1; TRBD2 is a possible D gene (5 bases). Germline-derived CDR1 and CDR2 are SNHLY and FYNNEI. The V end lost 8 bases, the J end lost 8 bases, and 28 bases lay between the germline ends. The CDR3 totals 17 residues. CDR3 coding DNA: TGTGCCAGCCGCGTCGGGGTGGCATTAGGCGTTATGGATGAGCAGTTCTTC. Translation gives CASRVGVALGVMDEQFF.

The chain combines TRBV4-1 with TRBJ2-5; TRBD2 agrees at 7 bases. This CDR3 is 16 amino acids long. The V segment lost 2 bases and the J segment 7 bases; nucleotides outside the gene matches: 13. The germline CDR1 and CDR2 sequences are MGHRA and YSYEKL. The CDR3 DNA follows: TGCGCCAGCAGCCAAAGCCCCGGGACTACAGCGGGGACCCAGTACTTC. Translation: CASSQSPGTTAGTQYF.

The chain carries TRBV14 and TRBJ2-4, with 10 bases matching TRBD1. CDR3 length: 19 residues. The V and J ends lost 4 bases and 0 bases, in that order; junction bases with no gene match: 12. Germline-derived CDR1 and CDR2 are SGHDN and FVKESK. Here the CDR3 DNA reads TGTGCCAGCAGCCCTAGACAGGGGGCTCTTCCACTAGCCAAAAACATTCAGTACTTC. Translation: CASSPRQGALPLAKNIQYF.

V usage is TRBV27 and J usage is TRBJ1-2; 10 positions agree with TRBD1. This CDR3 spans 17 amino acids. Germline assignment: CDR1 MNHEY and CDR2 SMNVEV (reference sequence). Unmatched junction bases numbered 9, after V lost 5 bases and J lost 0 bases. This CDR3 reads CASSTRQGALTNYGYTF. As DNA, the CDR3 is TGTGCCAGCAGTACCCGACAGGGGGCCTTAACTAACTATGGCTACACCTTC.

V gene TRBV3-1 (or the pseudogene TRBV3-2) combines with J gene TRBJ2-5; 8 bases are a match to TRBD2. The CDR3 is 17 amino acids. The germline V gene has CDR1 LGHDT and CDR2 YNNKEL (reference sequence). V dropped 1 base and J dropped 2; count of bases not matched to a gene: 9. The CDR3 loop reads CASSQVNSGKLQETQYF. Written as DNA, the CDR3 is TGTGCCAGCAGCCAAGTGAATAGCGGGAAGTTACAAGAGACCCAGTACTTC.

The chain links TRBV6-5 to TRBJ2-3; perhaps TRBD2 as D (6 bases). The CDR3 contains 11 residues. The germline V gene encodes CDR1 MNHEY and CDR2 SVGAGI. Trimming pared 8 bases from V and 13 bases from J, leaving 16 bases between. The CDR3 DNA reads TGTGCCAGCGGCGAGGGACTGAGAGAGTATTTT. Encoded protein: CASGEGLREYF.

V gene TRBV24-1 combines with J gene TRBJ2-5; D perhaps matches TRBD1 (6 bases). CDR3 length: 15 amino acids. The germline V and J ends were trimmed by 2 bases and 1 base, with 10 bases remaining between them. CDR1 and CDR2 (germline): KGHDR, SFDVKD. CDR3 in amino acids: CATSDSQTGQETQYF. The CDR3, as DNA: TGTGCCACCAGTGATTCCCAGACAGGCCAAGAGACCCAGTACTTC.

The V and J genes are TRBV7-8 and TRBJ1-1, with D unresolved. CDR1 is SGHVS, CDR2 FQNEAQ, per germline. The V and J ends lost 2 bases and 1 base respectively, with 8 bases between them. The CDR3 length is 14 residues. The CDR3 DNA reads TGTGCCAGCAGCTTATTACCGGGGAACACTGAAGCTTTCTTT. Translating it yields CASSLLPGNTEAFF. The complete variable domain, with remaining parts taken from reference TRBV7-8 and TRBJ1-1, reads GAGVSQSPRYKVAKRGQDVALRCDPISGHVSLFWYQQALGQGPEFLTYFQNEAQLDKSGLPSDRFFAERPEGSVSTLKIQRTQQEDSAVYLCASSLLPGNTEAFFGQGTRLTVV.

This clone has just one count. The chain has TRBV5-1 and TRBJ2-2; D is possibly TRBD1 (5 bases). There are 16 residues in the CDR3. Germline values: CDR1 SGHRS, CDR2 YFSETQ. The V end was cut by 5 bases, the J end by 4 bases, with 18 bases between. CDR3 nucleotide sequence: TGCGCCAGCAGGCGAGCCTATGACAGATTCACCGGGGAGCTGTTTTTT. Its translation is CASRRAYDRFTGELFF. Filled out from reference TRBV5-1 and TRBJ2-2, the complete variable domain reads KAGVTQTPRYLIKTRGQQVTLSCSPISGHRSVSWYQQTPGQGLQFLFEYFSETQRNKGNFPGRFSGRQFSNSRSEMNVSTLELGDSALYLCASRRAYDRFTGELFFGEGSRLTVL.

This clone is a singleton in its sample. This rearrangement joins TRBV5-1 to TRBJ2-1, with TRBD2 matching 13 bases. The V gene end was trimmed by 4 bases and the J gene end by 5 bases; junction bases not matched to a gene: 3. Germline lookup yields CDR1 SGHRS and CDR2 YFSETQ. This CDR3 has 15 amino acids. CDR3 amino acids: CASSPGLAGNNEQFF. The CDR3, as DNA: TGCGCCAGCAGCCCGGGACTAGCGGGGAACAATGAGCAGTTCTTC.

The chain combines TRBV25-1 with TRBJ2-3; the match to TRBD2 covers 11 bases. Germline trimming cut 7 bases from V and 6 bases from J; bases unmatched to any gene: 6. Germline-derived CDR1 and CDR2 are MGHDK and SYGVNS. The CDR3 consists of 14 residues. CDR3 protein: CASTLAGGPDTQYF. Here the CDR3 DNA reads TGTGCCAGCACCTTAGCGGGAGGGCCGGATACGCAGTATTTT.

The CDR3 DNA sequence: TGCATCCCCTCCGGGACTAGGTCCCATACGCAGTATTTT. Its protein is CIPSGTRSHTQYF. The chain joins TRBV29-1 to TRBJ2-3; 8 bases match TRBD2. CDR1 and CDR2 from the germline V gene are SQVTM and ANQGSEA. CDR3 length: 13 residues.

The rearrangement joins TRBV2 to TRBJ2-7; D is possibly TRBD2 (5 bases). V gave up 2 bases and J gave up 7 bases, with 15 bases separating them. CDR1 SNHLY and CDR2 FYNNEI come from the germline V gene. There are 14 residues in the CDR3. Here the CDR3 DNA reads TGTGCCAGCAGTGAACGGGAAGCCCGTGGTGAGCAGTACTTC. It specifies CASSEREARGEQYF.

This chain connects TRBV19 to TRBJ1-3, with TRBD1 matching over 8 bases. Trimming cost V 5 bases and J 4 bases; bases outside gene matches: 7. Per the germline V gene, CDR1 is LNHDA and CDR2 is SQIVND (reference sequence). The CDR3 has 15 residues. The CDR3 here is CASSWTGTGGNTIYF. CDR3 DNA sequence: TGTGCCAGTAGTTGGACCGGGACAGGAGGAAACACCATATATTTT.

The chain recombines TRBV6-2 or TRBV6-3 with TRBJ2-7, with D hard to call. Between the trimmed V and J ends, which lost 0 bases and 7 bases, there was a span of 10 bases. The CDR3 spans 13 residues. Germline V gene sequence: CDR1 MNHEY, CDR2 SVGEGT. CDR3 protein: CASSYSRGPEQYF. CDR3 DNA sequence: TGTGCCAGCAGTTACTCGAGAGGCCCGGAGCAGTACTTC.

The chain joins TRBV6-5 to TRBJ2-7; D perhaps matches TRBD2 (5 bases). V gave up 7 bases and J gave up 1 base, with 17 bases separating them. This CDR3 comprises 15 residues. Germline V gene data show CDR1 as MNHEY and CDR2 as SVGAGI. DNA of the CDR3: TGTGCCAGCAAAGAGGGTCCGACGTCGTCCTACGAGCAGTACTTC. Translation gives CASKEGPTSSYEQYF.

The rearrangement uses TRBV2 and TRBJ2-7, with TRBD2 as a possible D gene (6 bases). This CDR3 is 14 amino acids long. CDR1 is SNHLY, CDR2 FYNNEI, per germline. Between the trimmed V and J ends, which lost 0 bases and 4 bases, there was a span of 10 bases. The CDR3 reads CASSEALGTYEQYF. CDR3 coding DNA: TGTGCCAGCAGTGAAGCGCTCGGGACTTACGAGCAGTACTTC.

The chain is built from TRBV9 and TRBJ2-2; 8 positions match TRBD2. V lost 0 bases to trimming and J lost 4 bases; unmatched junction nucleotides: 5. The germline gives CDR1 SGDLS, CDR2 YYNGEE. There are 16 residues in the CDR3. The DNA of the CDR3 is TGTGCCAGCAGCGTAGCGGTACTAGCGGCCACCGGGGAGCTGTTTTTT. Its translation: CASSVAVLAATGELFF.

This clone turned up a few times. This chain links TRBV7-9 with TRBJ1-2, with D possibly being TRBD1 (5 bases). The V gene's germline CDR1 is SEHNR and CDR2 FQNEAQ (reference sequence). CDR3 length: 15 amino acids. With 5 bases removed from V and 0 bases from J, the gap between germline ends came to 13 bases. The CDR3 region has the DNA TGTGCCAGCAGCCCCGGGACTACAGCTAACTATGGCTACACCTTC. This codes for CASSPGTTANYGYTF.

V gene TRBV10-3 combines with J gene TRBJ2-5; 10 nucleotides match TRBD2. From germline, CDR1 is ENHRY and CDR2 SYGVKD. After removal of 0 bases from V and 4 bases from J, the junction contained 8 bases not matched to a gene. The CDR3 totals 17 residues. The CDR3 reads CAISESGLAGAAETQYF. The CDR3 DNA is TGTGCCATCAGTGAGTCCGGGCTAGCGGGAGCGGCAGAGACCCAGTACTTC.